This T cell receptor beta chain was captured in a study of blood T cell repertoires in COVID-19. Study context: The cDNA or gDNA used as material had been derived from T cells, B-cell-depleted T cells, or PBMCs.

Some clones are missing from TCRdb's copy, which holds only in-frame ones; the method was immunoSEQ multiplex PCR. In the table there are over 150,000 clones, about 90% of which are singletons. V lost 5 bases and J 7 bases, leaving 10 bases between the germline ends. CDR3 length equals 12 residues. The germline V gene encodes CDR1 SNHLY and CDR2 FYNNEI. Grouping used clinical history reported by participants in a survey and questionnaire. The sample taken for sequencing was PBMCs or T cells enriched from blood (not recorded which). The chain uses TRBV2 and TRBJ2-3; D might be TRBD2 (5 bases). This sequence was found in a woman in her fifties or sixties who had recovered from COVID-19. CDR3 DNA: TGTGCCAGCAGTCGGGGAGAGAATACGCAGTATTTT. Translation gives CASSRGENTQYF. Together with reference TRBV2 and TRBJ2-3, the CDR3 gives the full variable domain: EPEVTQTPSHQVTQMGQEVILRCVPISNHLYFYWYRQILGQKVEFLVSFYNNEISEKSEIFDDQFSVERPDGSNFTLKIRSTKLEDSAMYFCASSRGENTQYFGPGTRLTVL.